One sample yielded the 21 T cell receptor beta chains listed below, sequenced in a study of blood T cell repertoires in COVID-19. Sequenced by immunoSEQ multiplex PCR; TCRdb stores in-frame clones only, minus some. The sample includes around 150,000 clones, around 82% of them seen just once. The specimen was PBMCs or T cells enriched from blood (not recorded which). The receptors shown here come from a man aged 35-49 years who had recovered from COVID-19.

This chain connects TRBV6-5 to TRBJ1-2; unclear D gene. Germline-derived CDR1 and CDR2 are MNHEY and SVGAGI. The CDR3 runs 15 residues. Trimming left V 6 bases short and J 5 bases short, with 19 bases between. DNA for the CDR3: TGTGCCAGCAGAGAGTTTGAGAGCGGGCCATATGGCTACACCTTC. Translation gives CASREFESGPYGYTF.

The chain employs TRBV7-3 and TRBJ2-2, with TRBD2 identical over 10 bases. The CDR3 is made up of 16 amino acids. Germline lookup yields CDR1 SGHTA and CDR2 FQGTGA. Germline trimming cut 2 bases from V and 4 bases from J; bases unmatched to any gene: 4. The CDR3 loop reads CASSLWASGGTGELFF. The CDR3 DNA reads TGTGCCAGCAGCTTATGGGCTAGCGGGGGCACCGGGGAGCTGTTTTTT.

This chain connects TRBV7-9 to TRBJ2-3; 10 bases fit TRBD1. Germline assignment: CDR1 SEHNR and CDR2 FQNEAQ (reference sequence). The CDR3 length is 15 residues. With 5 bases clipped from V and 2 bases from J, the junction kept 4 bases outside the gene matches. The CDR3 protein is CASSAGQGLTDTQYF. For the CDR3, the DNA is TGTGCCAGCAGCGCGGGACAGGGGCTCACAGATACGCAGTATTTT.

The sample holds one count of this clone. The V and J genes are TRBV11-3 and TRBJ2-3; D unclear. CDR3 length equals 14 residues. V was shortened by 5 bases and J by 2 bases, with 11 bases between the two germline ends. Germline assignment: CDR1 SGHNT and CDR2 YENEEA. The CDR3 is CASSARDTTDTQYF. The CDR3 DNA follows: TGTGCCAGCAGCGCCCGAGACACCACAGATACGCAGTATTTT.

This chain uses TRBV3-1 (or the pseudogene TRBV3-2) with TRBJ1-3; D is undetermined. The CDR3 has 14 residues. Between the trimmed V and J ends, which lost 0 bases and 7 bases, there was a span of 10 bases. Germline values: CDR1 LGHDT, CDR2 YNNKEL (reference sequence). CDR3 nucleotide sequence: TGTGCCAGCAGCCAAGACCGGACTCTTAACACCATATATTTT. It codes for CASSQDRTLNTIYF.

V and J are TRBV2 and TRBJ2-3, with TRBD1 identical over 8 bases. Trimming at V came to 6 bases and at J to 2 bases, leaving 7 bases not matched to a gene. Germline CDR1 SNHLY, CDR2 FYNNEI. This CDR3 has 15 amino acids. The CDR3 DNA sequence: TGTGCCAGCAGCCCGAGGGACAGGATCACAGATACGCAGTATTTT. Its translation is CASSPRDRITDTQYF.

The rearrangement links TRBV27 to TRBJ1-6; 10 bases map to TRBD1. The germline V gene encodes CDR1 MNHEY and CDR2 SMNVEV (reference sequence). The CDR3 loop spans 17 amino acids. The J segment lost 3 bases and the V segment lost 5 bases, leaving 7 bases of the junction unmatched. CDR3 region: CASSKLTGGYYNSPLHF. CDR3 DNA sequence: TGTGCCAGCAGTAAATTGACAGGGGGCTACTATAATTCACCCCTCCACTTT.

This clone was recorded a few times. The rearrangement joins TRBV29-1 to TRBJ2-1; TRBD1 matches 8 bases. The CDR3 runs 11 residues. The ends lost 7 bases at V and 14 bases at J; junction bases unmatched: 10. Germline V gives CDR1 SQVTM, CDR2 ANQGSEA. The CDR3 region is CSAGQAERKFF. In DNA form, the CDR3 reads TGCAGCGCGGGACAGGCGGAACGAAAGTTCTTC.

The gene calls are TRBV27 and TRBJ2-7, with D possibly being TRBD1 (5 bases). V lost 6 bases, J lost 2 bases, and 11 bases lay in between. The germline gives CDR1 MNHEY, CDR2 SMNVEV (reference sequence). This CDR3 region has 13 residues. CDR3 in amino acids: CASRFQGAYEQYF. In nucleotides, the CDR3 is TGTGCCAGCAGGTTCCAGGGCGCCTACGAGCAGTACTTC.

This clone was picked up a small number of times. V is TRBV7-9 and J is TRBJ1-1; TRBD1 is a possible D gene (6 bases). Germline assignment: CDR1 SEHNR and CDR2 FQNEAQ (reference sequence). This CDR3 is 13 amino acids long. With 5 bases removed from V and 2 bases from J, the gap between germline ends came to 9 bases. CDR3 residues: CASSGGPNTEAFF. The CDR3 DNA is TGTGCCAGCAGCGGGGGCCCAAACACTGAAGCTTTCTTT.

The chain has TRBV6-5 and TRBJ2-7; 7 nucleotides agree with TRBD1. Germline trimming cut 6 bases from V and 6 bases from J; bases unmatched to any gene: 8. CDR1 MNHEY and CDR2 SVGAGI come from the germline V gene. CDR3 length: 13 residues. CDR3 protein: CASRDRLWGEQYV. The CDR3 DNA reads as TGTGCCAGCAGGGACAGGCTCTGGGGCGAGCAGTACGTC.

This chain joins TRBV2 and TRBJ1-2, with TRBD1 matching 7 bases. This CDR3 contains 14 residues. Looked up from germline, CDR1 is SNHLY and CDR2 is FYNNEI. Trimming removed 7 bases from V and 4 bases from J; junction bases left unmatched: 9. This CDR3 is CASTVRGVAYGYTF. The CDR3 coding sequence is TGTGCCAGCACAGTCAGGGGGGTGGCCTATGGCTACACCTTC.

The CDR3, as DNA: TGTGCCAGCCGACCGCAGGGGGGACAGGGAGTTGGAAACACCATATATTTT. As protein: CASRPQGGQGVGNTIYF. The gene calls are TRBV21-1 and TRBJ1-3; the D call of TRBD1 is as the table states it, not checked on the DNA. TRBV21-1 is a known pseudogene. This CDR3 has 17 residues.

The V gene is TRBV3-1 (or the pseudogene TRBV3-2), the J gene TRBJ2-7; 7 positions agree with TRBD1. Germline lookup yields CDR1 LGHDT and CDR2 YNNKEL (reference sequence). Germline trimming cut 0 bases from V and 0 bases from J; bases unmatched to any gene: 5. This CDR3 region has 16 residues. In DNA, the CDR3 is TGTGCCAGCAGCCAAGATTCGGGACAGCGCTCCTACGAGCAGTACTTC. Encoded protein: CASSQDSGQRSYEQYF.

The genes are TRBV7-3 and TRBJ2-5, with TRBD2 identical over 12 bases. The V gene's germline CDR1 is SGHTA and CDR2 FQGTGA. V lost 4 bases to trimming and J lost 5 bases; unmatched junction nucleotides: 5. This CDR3 contains 15 residues. The CDR3 DNA follows: TGTGCCAGCAGCTCGACTAGCGGGGGAGGTGAGACCCAGTACTTC. This encodes CASSSTSGGGETQYF.

This clone was counted a few times. The chain employs TRBV5-4 and TRBJ2-3; 11 bases fit TRBD2. CDR3 length equals 17 residues. V lost 2 bases to trimming and J lost 3 bases; unmatched junction nucleotides: 8. From germline, CDR1 is SGHNT and CDR2 YYREEE (reference sequence). In nucleotides, the CDR3 is TGTGCCAGCAGCTTTAGCGGGGGGGCCCCTTGGACAGATACGCAGTATTTT. Translated, it gives CASSFSGGAPWTDTQYF.

Within the sample, this clone is medium-sized. The chain carries TRBV3-1 (or the pseudogene TRBV3-2) and TRBJ2-6; 10 nucleotides agree with TRBD2. Losses at the gene ends were 3 bases for V and 2 bases for J; bases not matched to a gene: 1. Germline CDR1 and CDR2: LGHDT and YNNKEL (reference sequence). CDR3 length: 16 residues. CDR3 coding DNA: TGTGCCAGCAGCCAGGGGACTAGCGCTGGGGCCAACGTCCTGACTTTC. The encoded protein is CASSQGTSAGANVLTF.

J is TRBJ1-1 and V is TRBV14, with TRBD1 matching over 12 bases. This CDR3 region has 14 residues. V shed 8 bases and J 5 bases; nucleotides not matched to a gene: 6. Germline V lookup: CDR1 SGHDN, CDR2 FVKESK. CDR3 residues: CASGDRGHWTEAFF. The CDR3 DNA is TGTGCCAGCGGGGACAGGGGGCACTGGACTGAAGCTTTCTTT.

The chain joins TRBV3-1 (or the pseudogene TRBV3-2) to TRBJ1-5; D perhaps matches TRBD1 (6 bases). The length of the CDR3 is 16 residues. The germline V gene has CDR1 LGHDT and CDR2 YNNKEL (reference sequence). V was trimmed by 1 base and J by 2 bases, leaving 12 bases between them. CDR3 DNA sequence: TGTGCCAGCAGCCAAGGACAGGTTCTCGGCAATCAGCCCCAGCATTTT. Amino acid sequence: CASSQGQVLGNQPQHF.

The V call is TRBV7-8, the J call TRBJ2-3; 7 nucleotides line up with TRBD2. The V gene end was trimmed by 1 base and the J gene end by 5 bases; junction bases not matched to a gene: 6. The CDR3 runs 15 residues. Per germline, CDR1 SGHVS and CDR2 FQNEAQ. The DNA of the CDR3 is TGTGCCAGCAGCTTAGAAGCGGGGTTTAAAGATACGCAGTATTTT. This encodes CASSLEAGFKDTQYF.

The chain is built from TRBV30 and TRBJ2-5, with a possible D match to TRBD1 (5 bases). V was pared by 0 bases and J by 4 bases, with 12 bases between. CDR1 is GTSNPN and CDR2 is SVGIG in the germline V gene (reference sequence). This CDR3 contains 14 residues. This CDR3 is CAWSVVSGSETQYF. In DNA, the CDR3 is TGTGCCTGGAGTGTAGTATCAGGGTCAGAGACCCAGTACTTC. The full variable domain, its missing parts supplied by reference TRBV30 and TRBJ2-5, is SQTIHQWPATLVQPVGSPLSLECTVEGTSNPNLYWYRQAAGRGLQLLFYSVGIGQISSEVPQNLSASRPQDRQFILSSKKLLLSDSGFYLCAWSVVSGSETQYFGPGTRLLVL.